This TCR beta chain was sequenced in a study of blood T cell repertoires in COVID-19. Looking at the study overall: The United States, Italy and Spain were the sources of the acute and convalescent COVID-19 samples. PBMCs, B-cell-depleted T cells, or T cells were the source of the cDNA or gDNA that made up the material.

Original processing methods: It was from reference gene primer amplification that nucleated cell counts were estimated. Sequencing was performed with immunoSEQ multiplex PCR; in TCRdb, only in-frame clones are kept and a portion is missing. The V and J calls and clone size were taken over from that table, and D and trimming were inferred from the DNA. The sample contains 150,000 to 200,000 clones, roughly 82% of which appear only once. This clone was observed a few times. V was cut by 0 bases and J by 8 bases, with 13 bases left in between. This CDR3 contains 14 residues. CDR1 and CDR2 (germline): SGHDN, FVKESK. In terms of age and location, participants ranged from roughly 18 to 100 years and lived in about two dozen US areas.

The origin of this receptor is a woman aged 55-69 years with acute COVID-19. This chain links TRBV14 with TRBJ1-2; unclear D gene. The sample comprised PBMCs or T cells enriched from blood (not recorded which). Here the CDR3 DNA reads TGTGCCAGCAGCCAAGATTTCCCGCAGGTCGGCTACACCTTC. Translation: CASSQDFPQVGYTF.